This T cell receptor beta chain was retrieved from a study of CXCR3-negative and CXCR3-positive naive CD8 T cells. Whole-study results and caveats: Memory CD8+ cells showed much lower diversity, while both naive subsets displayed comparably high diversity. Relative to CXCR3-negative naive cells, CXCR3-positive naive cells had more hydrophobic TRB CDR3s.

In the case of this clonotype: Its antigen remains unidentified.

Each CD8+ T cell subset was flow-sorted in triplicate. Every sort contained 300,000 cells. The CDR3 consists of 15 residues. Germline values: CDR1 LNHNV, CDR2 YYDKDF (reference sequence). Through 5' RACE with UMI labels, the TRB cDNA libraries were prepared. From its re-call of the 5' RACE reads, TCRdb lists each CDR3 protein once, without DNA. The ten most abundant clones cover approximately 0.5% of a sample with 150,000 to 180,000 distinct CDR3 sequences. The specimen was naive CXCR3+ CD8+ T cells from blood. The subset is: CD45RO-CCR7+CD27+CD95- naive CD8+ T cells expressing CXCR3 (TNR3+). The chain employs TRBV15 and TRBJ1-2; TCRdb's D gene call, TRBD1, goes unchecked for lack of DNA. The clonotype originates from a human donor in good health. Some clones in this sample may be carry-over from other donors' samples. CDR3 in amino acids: CATSRRTGAHYGYTF.